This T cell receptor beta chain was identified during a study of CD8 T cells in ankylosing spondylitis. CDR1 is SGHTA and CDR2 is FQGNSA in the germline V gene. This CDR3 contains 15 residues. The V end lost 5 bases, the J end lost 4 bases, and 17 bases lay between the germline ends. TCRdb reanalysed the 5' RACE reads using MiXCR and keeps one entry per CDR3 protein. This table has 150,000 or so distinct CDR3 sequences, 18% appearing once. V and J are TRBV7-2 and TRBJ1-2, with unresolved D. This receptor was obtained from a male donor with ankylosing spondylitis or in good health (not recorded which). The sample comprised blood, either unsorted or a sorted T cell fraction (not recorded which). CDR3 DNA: TGTGCCAGCAGCATATCGCCGACTGGATCCTATGGCTACACCTTC. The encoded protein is CASSISPTGSYGYTF.